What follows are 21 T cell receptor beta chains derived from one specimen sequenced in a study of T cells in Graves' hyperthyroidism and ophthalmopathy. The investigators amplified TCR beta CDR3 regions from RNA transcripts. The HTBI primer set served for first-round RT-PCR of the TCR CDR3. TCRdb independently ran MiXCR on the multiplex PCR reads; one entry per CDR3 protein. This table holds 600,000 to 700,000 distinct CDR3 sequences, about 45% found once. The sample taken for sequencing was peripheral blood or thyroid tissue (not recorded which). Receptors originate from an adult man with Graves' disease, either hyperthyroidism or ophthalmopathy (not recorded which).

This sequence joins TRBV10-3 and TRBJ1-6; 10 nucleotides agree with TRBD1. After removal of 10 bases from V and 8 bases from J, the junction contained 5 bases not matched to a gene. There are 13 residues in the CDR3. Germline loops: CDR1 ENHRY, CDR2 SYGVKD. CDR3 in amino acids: CATGTGDDSPLHF. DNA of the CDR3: TGTGCCACCGGGACAGGGGACGATTCACCCCTCCACTTT.

CDR3 nucleotides: TGCAGCGGGTGGGGGCGACAGGGGGTTATCTACGAGCAGTACTTC. Protein product: CSGWGRQGVIYEQYF. V is TRBV29-1 and J is TRBJ2-7; 9 bases agree with TRBD1. Losses at the gene ends were 7 bases for V and 3 bases for J; bases not matched to a gene: 13. The CDR3 contains 15 residues. Germline CDR1 and CDR2: SQVTM and ANQGSEA.

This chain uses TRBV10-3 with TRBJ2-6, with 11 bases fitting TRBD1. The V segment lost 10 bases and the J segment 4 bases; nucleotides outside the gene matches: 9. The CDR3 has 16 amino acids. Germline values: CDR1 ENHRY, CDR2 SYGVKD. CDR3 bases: TGTGCCAGCAGACCGGGACAGGGGGGCGGGGCCAACGTCCTGACTTTC. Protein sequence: CASRPGQGGGANVLTF.

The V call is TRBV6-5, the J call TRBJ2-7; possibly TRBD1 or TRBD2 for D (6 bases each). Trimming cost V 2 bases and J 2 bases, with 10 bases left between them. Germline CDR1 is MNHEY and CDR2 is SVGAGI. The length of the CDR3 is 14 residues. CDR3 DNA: TGTGCCAGCAGTTACGAGGGGGGAACCTACGAGCAGTACTTC. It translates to CASSYEGGTYEQYF.

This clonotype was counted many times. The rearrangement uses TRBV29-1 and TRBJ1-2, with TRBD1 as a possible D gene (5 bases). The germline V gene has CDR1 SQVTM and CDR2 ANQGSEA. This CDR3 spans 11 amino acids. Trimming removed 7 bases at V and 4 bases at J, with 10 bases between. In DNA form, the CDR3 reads TGCAGCGGGGAGGGACCCTATGGCTACACCTTC. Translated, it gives CSGEGPYGYTF.

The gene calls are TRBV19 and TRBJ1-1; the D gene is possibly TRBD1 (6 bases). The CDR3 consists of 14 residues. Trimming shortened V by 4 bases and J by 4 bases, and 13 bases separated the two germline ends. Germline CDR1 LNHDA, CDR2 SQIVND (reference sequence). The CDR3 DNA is TGTGCCAGTAGTACGGACAGTAGCGGCACTGAAGCTTTCTTT. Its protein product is CASSTDSSGTEAFF.

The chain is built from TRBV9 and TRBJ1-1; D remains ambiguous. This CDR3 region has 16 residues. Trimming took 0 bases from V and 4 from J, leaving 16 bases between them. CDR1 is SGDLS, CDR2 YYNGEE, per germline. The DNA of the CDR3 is TGTGCCAGCAGCGTAGAGTCACGAGGGCCCGGCACTGAAGCTTTCTTT. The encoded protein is CASSVESRGPGTEAFF. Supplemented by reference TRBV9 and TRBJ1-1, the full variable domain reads DSGVTQTPKHLITATGQRVTLRCSPRSGDLSVYWYQQSLDQGLQFLIQYYNGEERAKGNILERFSAQQFPDLHSELNLSSLELGDSALYFCASSVESRGPGTEAFFGQGTRLTVV.

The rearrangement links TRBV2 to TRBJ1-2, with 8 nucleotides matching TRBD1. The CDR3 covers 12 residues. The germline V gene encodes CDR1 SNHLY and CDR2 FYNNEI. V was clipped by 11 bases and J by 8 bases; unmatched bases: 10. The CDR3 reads CAQGGQASGYTF. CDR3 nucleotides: TGTGCCCAGGGGGGACAGGCGTCGGGCTACACCTTC.

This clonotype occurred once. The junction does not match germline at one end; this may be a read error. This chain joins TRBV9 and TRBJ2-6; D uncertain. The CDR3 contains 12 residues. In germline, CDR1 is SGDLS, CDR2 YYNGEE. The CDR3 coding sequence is TGTGCCAGCAGCGTAGGGGACAACGTCCTGACTTTC. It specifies CASSVGDNVLTF.

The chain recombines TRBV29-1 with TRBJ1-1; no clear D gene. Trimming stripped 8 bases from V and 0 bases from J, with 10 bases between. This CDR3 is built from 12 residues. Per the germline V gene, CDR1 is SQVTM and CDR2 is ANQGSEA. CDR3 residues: CSLGGLNTEAFF. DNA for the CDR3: TGCAGCTTGGGAGGGCTGAACACTGAAGCTTTCTTT.

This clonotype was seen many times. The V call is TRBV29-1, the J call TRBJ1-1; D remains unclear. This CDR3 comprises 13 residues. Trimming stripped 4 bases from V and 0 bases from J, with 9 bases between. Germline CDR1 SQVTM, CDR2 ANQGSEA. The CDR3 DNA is TGCAGCGTTGTTACCCCCATGAACACTGAAGCTTTCTTT. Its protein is CSVVTPMNTEAFF.

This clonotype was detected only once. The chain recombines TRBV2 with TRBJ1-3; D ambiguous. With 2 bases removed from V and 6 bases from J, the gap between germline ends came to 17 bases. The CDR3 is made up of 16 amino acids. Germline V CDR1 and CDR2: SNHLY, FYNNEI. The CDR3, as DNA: TGTGCCAGCAGTGAACACGGGGATAGTAATGAAAACACCATATATTTT. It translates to CASSEHGDSNENTIYF. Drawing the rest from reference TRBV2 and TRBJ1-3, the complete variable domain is EPEVTQTPSHQVTQMGQEVILRCVPISNHLYFYWYRQILGQKVEFLVSFYNNEISEKSEIFDDQFSVERPDGSNFTLKIRSTKLEDSAMYFCASSEHGDSNENTIYFGEGSWLTVV.

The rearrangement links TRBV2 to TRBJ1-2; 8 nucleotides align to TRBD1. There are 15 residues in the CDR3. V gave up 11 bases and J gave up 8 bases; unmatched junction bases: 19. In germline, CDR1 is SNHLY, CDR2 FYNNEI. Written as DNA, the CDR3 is TGTGCCTGGAGTGTACAGGACAGGGAACTTCAAGGCTACACCTTC. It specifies CAWSVQDRELQGYTF.

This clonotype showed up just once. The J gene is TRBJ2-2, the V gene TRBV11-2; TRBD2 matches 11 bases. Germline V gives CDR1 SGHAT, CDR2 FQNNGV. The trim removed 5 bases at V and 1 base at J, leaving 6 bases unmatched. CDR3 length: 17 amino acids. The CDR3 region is CASSQYSGGVNTGELFF. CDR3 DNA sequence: TGTGCCAGCAGCCAGTATAGCGGGGGGGTGAACACCGGGGAGCTGTTTTTT.

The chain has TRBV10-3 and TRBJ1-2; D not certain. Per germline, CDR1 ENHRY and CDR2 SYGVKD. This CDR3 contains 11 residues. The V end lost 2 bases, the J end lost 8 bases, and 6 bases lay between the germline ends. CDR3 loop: CAISEGQGYTF. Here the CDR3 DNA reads TGTGCCATCAGTGAGGGTCAGGGCTACACCTTC.

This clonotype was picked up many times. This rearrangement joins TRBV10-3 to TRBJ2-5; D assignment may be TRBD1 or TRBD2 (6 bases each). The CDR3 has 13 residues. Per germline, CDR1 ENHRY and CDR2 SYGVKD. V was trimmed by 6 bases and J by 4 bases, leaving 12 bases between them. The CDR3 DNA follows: TGTGCCATCAGCCTCAGGGGAGGAGAGACCCAGTACTTC. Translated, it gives CAISLRGGETQYF.

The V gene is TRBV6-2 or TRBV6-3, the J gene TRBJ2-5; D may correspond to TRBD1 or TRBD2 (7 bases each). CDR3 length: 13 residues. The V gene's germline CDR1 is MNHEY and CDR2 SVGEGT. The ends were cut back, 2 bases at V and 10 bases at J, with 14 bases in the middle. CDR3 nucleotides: TGTGCCAGCAGTTACGCGGGGGCAGGGGGCCAGTACTTC. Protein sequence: CASSYAGAGGQYF.

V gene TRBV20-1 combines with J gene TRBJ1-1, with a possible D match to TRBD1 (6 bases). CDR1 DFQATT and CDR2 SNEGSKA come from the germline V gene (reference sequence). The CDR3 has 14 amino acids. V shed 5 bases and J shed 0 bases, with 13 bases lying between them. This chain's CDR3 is CSARPGALNTEAFF. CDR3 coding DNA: TGCAGTGCTCGCCCAGGGGCTCTGAACACTGAAGCTTTCTTT.

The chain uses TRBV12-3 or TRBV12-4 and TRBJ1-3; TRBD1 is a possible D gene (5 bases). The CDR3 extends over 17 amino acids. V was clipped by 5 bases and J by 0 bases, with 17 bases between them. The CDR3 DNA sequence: TGTGCCAGCAGTACGGGTGGCAGGGATTTCTCTGGAAACACCATATATTTT. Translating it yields CASSTGGRDFSGNTIYF.

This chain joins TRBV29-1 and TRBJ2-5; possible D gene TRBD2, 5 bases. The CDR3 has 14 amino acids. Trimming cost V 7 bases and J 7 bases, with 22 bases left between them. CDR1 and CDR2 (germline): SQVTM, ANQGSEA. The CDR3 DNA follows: TGCAGCGCTACTACTGGTTCGGAACGGGGGACCCAGTACTTC. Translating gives CSATTGSERGTQYF.

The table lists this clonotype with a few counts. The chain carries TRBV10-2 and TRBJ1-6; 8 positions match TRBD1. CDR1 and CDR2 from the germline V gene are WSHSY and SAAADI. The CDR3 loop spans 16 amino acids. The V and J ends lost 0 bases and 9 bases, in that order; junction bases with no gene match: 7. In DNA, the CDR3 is TGCGCCAGCAGTGAGTCGAAGCCAGGGGGCGGTTCACCCCTCCACTTT. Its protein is CASSESKPGGGSPLHF.